Each of the 13 T cell receptor beta chains below was sequenced from the same sample in a study of T cell responses to AZD1222 COVID-19 vaccine (dated by TCRdb to the early 2020s). Libraries were built with the immunoSEQ multiplex PCR assay. TCRdb took this table from immuneACCESS and kept in-frame rearrangements with V and J called. Such tables lack part of the clones; where checked against another copy, unresolved V genes explain under half of the gap, and the rest is unexplained. The sample records about 120,000 clones, around nine tenths of which are singletons. The ten largest account for about 7% of the sample. Interpreted using the paper, the time point label stands for: baseline before first vaccination. Specimen: peripheral blood, collected on day 0 of AZD1222 vaccination. Every receptor here comes from an adult in good health.

This clone has only a few counts. V is TRBV11-2 and J is TRBJ2-7, with 12 bases that match TRBD2. CDR1 is SGHAT, CDR2 FQNNGV, per germline. This CDR3 has 15 amino acids. Trimming at V came to 4 bases and at J to 6 bases, leaving 7 bases not matched to a gene. CDR3 loop: CASSSRLAGAGEQYF. CDR3 sequence (DNA): TGTGCCAGCAGCTCAAGACTAGCGGGAGCGGGCGAGCAGTACTTC. Combining the CDR3 with reference TRBV11-2 and TRBJ2-7 gives the whole variable domain EAGVAQSPRYKIIEKRQSVAFWCNPISGHATLYWYQQILGQGPKLLIQFQNNGVVDDSQLPKDRFSAERLKGVDSTLKIQPAKLEDSAVYLCASSSRLAGAGEQYFGPGTRLTVT.

V gene TRBV14 combines with J gene TRBJ1-5; D gene unclear. CDR3 length: 14 residues. Deletions cut 1 base from V and 4 bases from J, with 8 bases between. Looked up from germline, CDR1 is SGHDN and CDR2 is FVKESK. CDR3 sequence (DNA): TGTGCCAGCAGCCAAGTGGCTAGAAATCAGCCCCAGCATTTT. This sequence encodes CASSQVARNQPQHF.

J is TRBJ2-1 and V is TRBV27, with 7 bases matching TRBD1. V shed 5 bases, J shed 8 bases, and the junction held 12 bases outside the gene matches. CDR3 size: 15 residues. Germline CDR1 and CDR2: MNHEY and SMNVEV (reference sequence). This chain's CDR3 is CASSRLGGSIHEQFF. The DNA of the CDR3 is TGTGCCAGCAGTCGATTAGGGGGCTCAATACATGAGCAGTTCTTC.

The chain carries TRBV10-2 and TRBJ2-7, with D maybe TRBD1 (5 bases). From germline, CDR1 is WSHSY and CDR2 SAAADI. The CDR3 spans 14 residues. Trimming removed 6 bases at V and 0 bases at J, with 12 bases between. The CDR3 coding sequence is TGCGCCAGCAGGGGGCGGCTGTCCTCCTACGAGCAGTACTTC. This gives the protein CASRGRLSSYEQYF.

The J gene is TRBJ2-2, the V gene TRBV9; D possibly uses TRBD1 or TRBD2 (6 bases each). Germline lookup yields CDR1 SGDLS and CDR2 YYNGEE. V dropped 2 bases and J dropped 10 bases, with 15 bases sitting between them. CDR3 length: 14 amino acids. CDR3 coding DNA: TGTGCCAGCAGCGTCAGCGGGTGGGACAAGGAGCTGTTTTTT. As protein: CASSVSGWDKELFF. Using reference TRBV9 and TRBJ2-2 for the parts outside the CDR3, the full variable domain is DSGVTQTPKHLITATGQRVTLRCSPRSGDLSVYWYQQSLDQGLQFLIQYYNGEERAKGNILERFSAQQFPDLHSELNLSSLELGDSALYFCASSVSGWDKELFFGEGSRLTVL.

The chain recombines TRBV5-8 with TRBJ1-2; D is uncertain. V dropped 0 bases and J dropped 1 base, with 4 bases sitting between them. The CDR3 is 13 amino acids. The V gene's germline CDR1 is SGHTS and CDR2 YDEGEE. The CDR3 protein is CASSLGVNYGYTF. CDR3 in DNA: TGTGCCAGCAGCTTGGGTGTTAACTATGGCTACACCTTC.

This chain connects TRBV5-1 to TRBJ2-7, with 7 bases that match TRBD2. Germline V gene lookup returns CDR1 SGHRS and CDR2 YFSETQ. Unmatched junction bases numbered 6, after V lost 0 bases and J lost 3 bases. The CDR3 has 15 residues. For the CDR3, the DNA is TGCGCCAGCAGCTTGGGTCTAGCGGAGATCTACGAGCAGTACTTC. This translates into CASSLGLAEIYEQYF.

The chain couples TRBV7-9 to TRBJ2-5; no firm D call. Trimming shortened V by 4 bases and J by 7 bases, and 7 bases separated the two germline ends. CDR3 length: 11 residues. CDR1 and CDR2 (germline): SEHNR, FQNEAQ (reference sequence). CDR3 nucleotides: TGTGCCAGCAGCTCCTTGGGGACCCAGTACTTC. Protein: CASSSLGTQYF.

The rearrangement joins TRBV30 to TRBJ2-1; maybe TRBD2 (6 bases). This CDR3 contains 16 residues. Germline CDR1 and CDR2: GTSNPN and SVGIG (reference sequence). Trimming left V 1 base short and J 0 bases short, with 13 bases between. The CDR3 nucleotides read TGTGCCTGGAGTGGCCAGACTAGTAGCTCCTACAATGAGCAGTTCTTC. Its translation is CAWSGQTSSSYNEQFF.

The J gene is TRBJ2-7, the V gene TRBV9; D might be TRBD1 or TRBD2, each matching 5 bases. Looked up from germline, CDR1 is SGDLS and CDR2 is YYNGEE. CDR3 length: 12 amino acids. V dropped 0 bases and J dropped 7 bases, with 8 bases sitting between them. The chain's CDR3 is CASSVGEGEQYF. Here the CDR3 DNA reads TGTGCCAGCAGCGTAGGTGAGGGGGAGCAGTACTTC. Full variable domain (remainder filled in from reference TRBV9 and TRBJ2-7): DSGVTQTPKHLITATGQRVTLRCSPRSGDLSVYWYQQSLDQGLQFLIQYYNGEERAKGNILERFSAQQFPDLHSELNLSSLELGDSALYFCASSVGEGEQYFGPGTRLTVT.

This rearrangement joins TRBV5-1 to TRBJ2-1, with 8 bases lining up with TRBD2. V shed 2 bases and J 1 base; nucleotides not matched to a gene: 11. The CDR3 totals 18 residues. Germline lookup yields CDR1 SGHRS and CDR2 YFSETQ. CDR3 protein: CASSLAMVAGSSYNEQFF. In DNA form, the CDR3 reads TGCGCCAGCAGCTTAGCGATGGTAGCGGGAAGTTCCTACAATGAGCAGTTCTTC.

This chain links TRBV7-2 with TRBJ1-6, with D maybe TRBD1 (5 bases). Germline-derived CDR1 and CDR2 are SGHTA and FQGNSA. The V gene lost 4 bases and the J gene lost 9 bases, with 19 bases spanning the gap. This CDR3 contains 16 residues. The CDR3 DNA sequence: TGTGCCAGCAGCTCGTACGCCGGGACCTTAGGTTCACCCCTCCACTTT. The encoded protein is CASSSYAGTLGSPLHF.

V gene TRBV15 combines with J gene TRBJ2-2; no clear D. Germline V gene lookup returns CDR1 LNHNV and CDR2 YYDKDF (reference sequence). This CDR3 spans 15 amino acids. Trimming left V 1 base short and J 1 base short, with 7 bases between. CDR3 sequence: CATSRGQVNTGELFF. CDR3 bases: TGTGCCACCAGCAGAGGGCAGGTGAACACCGGGGAGCTGTTTTTT.